The present TCR beta chain was sequenced within a study of cytomegalovirus exposure and HLA in healthy donors. Regarding the study as a whole: A later examination showed that TCR association rates differed by HLA locus, with DRB1 most and HLA-C fewest. The classifier reportedly diagnosed cytomegalovirus status with high specificity and sensitivity. In an earlier analysis, most TCR beta V segments were productive about 90% or about 30% of the time.

Trimming removed 0 bases from V and 8 bases from J; junction bases left unmatched: 9. The germline V gene has CDR1 SGHNT and CDR2 YYREEE (reference sequence). This CDR3 has 17 amino acids. The PCR was carried out with 60 Vbeta primers and 13 Jbeta primers. Clones were read by immunoSEQ multiplex PCR, and TCRdb kept only the in-frame ones, dropping some. The sample carries about 83,000 clones, 81% recorded once. This clone was counted once. The antigen remains unidentified. The clonotype was recovered from a woman in her thirties in good health and CMV-seronegative. This sequence joins TRBV5-4 and TRBJ2-1; TRBD2 agrees at 12 bases. The sequencing input was PBMCs. The CDR3 bases are TGTGCCAGCAGCTTGGAGCCTAGCGGGAGGGCCCTCTATGAGCAGTTCTTC. Amino acids: CASSLEPSGRALYEQFF.